The clone carrying this TCR beta chain was picked up a small number of times. Its target is not known. The entry originates in a study of glioma-infiltrating T cells. Findings of the study overall: Only very few CDR3 sequences appeared in both tissue and blood. Tissue-blood divergence was below expectation in non-neoplastic patients, above in gliomas.

TCR alpha and beta CDR3 regions were amplified from RNA using iRepertoire nested multiplex PCR. One-step reverse transcription and amplification started from approximately 100-400 ng of tissue mRNA or PBMC total RNA. From the multiplex PCR reads, TCRdb called clonotypes with MiXCR, one entry per CDR3 protein. This repertoire shows around 130,000 distinct CDR3 sequences, 24% found once; its top ten account for roughly a quarter. V was clipped by 7 bases and J by 5 bases, with 17 bases between them. Germline V gene data show CDR1 as LNHDA and CDR2 as SQIVND (reference sequence). CDR3 size: 14 residues.

Sequenced input: glioma tissue, nonneoplastic brain tissue, or PBMCs (not recorded which). This sequence joins TRBV19 and TRBJ2-5; D is possibly TRBD1 (5 bases). The sequence was collected from a human donor with low-grade glioma or glioblastoma, undergoing nonglioma brain surgery, or in good health (not recorded which). CDR3 sequence reads: CASKRSQGRETQYF. The CDR3 region has the DNA TGTGCCAGTAAACGTTCGCAGGGAAGGGAGACCCAGTACTTC.